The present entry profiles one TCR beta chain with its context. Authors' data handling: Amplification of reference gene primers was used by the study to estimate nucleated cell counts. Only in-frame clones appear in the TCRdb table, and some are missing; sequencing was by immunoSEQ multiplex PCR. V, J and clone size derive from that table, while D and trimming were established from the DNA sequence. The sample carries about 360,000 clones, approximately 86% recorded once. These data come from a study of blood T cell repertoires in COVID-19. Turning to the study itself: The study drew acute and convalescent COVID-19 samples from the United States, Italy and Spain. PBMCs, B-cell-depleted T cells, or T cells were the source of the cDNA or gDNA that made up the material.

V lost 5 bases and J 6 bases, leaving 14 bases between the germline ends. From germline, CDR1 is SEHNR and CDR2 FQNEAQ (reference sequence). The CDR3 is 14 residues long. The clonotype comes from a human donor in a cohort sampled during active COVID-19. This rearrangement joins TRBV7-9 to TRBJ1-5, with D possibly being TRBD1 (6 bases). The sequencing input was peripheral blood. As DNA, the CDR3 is TGTGCCAGCAGCCCAGACGGGGGGCTTCAGCCCCAGCATTTT. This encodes CASSPDGGLQPQHF.